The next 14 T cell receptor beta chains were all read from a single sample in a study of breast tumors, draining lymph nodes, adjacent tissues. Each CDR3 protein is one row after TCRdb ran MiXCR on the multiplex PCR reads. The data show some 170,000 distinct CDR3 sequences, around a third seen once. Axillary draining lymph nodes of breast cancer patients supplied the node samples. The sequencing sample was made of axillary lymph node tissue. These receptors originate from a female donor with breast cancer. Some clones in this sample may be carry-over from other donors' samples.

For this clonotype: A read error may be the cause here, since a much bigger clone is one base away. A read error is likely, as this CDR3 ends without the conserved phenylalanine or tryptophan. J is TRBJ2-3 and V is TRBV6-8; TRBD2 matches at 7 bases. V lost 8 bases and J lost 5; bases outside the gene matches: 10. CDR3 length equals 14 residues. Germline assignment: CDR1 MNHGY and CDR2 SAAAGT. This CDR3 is CASGLVCGGDTQYL. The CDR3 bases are TGTGCCAGCGGTTTGGTGTGCGGGGGAGATACGCAGTATCTT.

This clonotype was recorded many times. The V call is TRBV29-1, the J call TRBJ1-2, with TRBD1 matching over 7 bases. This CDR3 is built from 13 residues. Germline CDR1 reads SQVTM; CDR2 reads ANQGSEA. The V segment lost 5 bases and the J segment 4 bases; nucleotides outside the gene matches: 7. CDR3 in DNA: TGCAGCGTTACAGGGGCTGACATCTATGGCTACACCTTC. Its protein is CSVTGADIYGYTF.

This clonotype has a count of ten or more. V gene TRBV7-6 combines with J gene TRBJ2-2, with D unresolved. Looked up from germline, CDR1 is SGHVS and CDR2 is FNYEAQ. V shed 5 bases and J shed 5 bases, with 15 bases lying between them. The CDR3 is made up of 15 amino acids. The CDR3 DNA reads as TGTGCCAGCAGCCCGCATTCGTCGAGGACCGGGGAGCTGTTTTTT. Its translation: CASSPHSSRTGELFF.

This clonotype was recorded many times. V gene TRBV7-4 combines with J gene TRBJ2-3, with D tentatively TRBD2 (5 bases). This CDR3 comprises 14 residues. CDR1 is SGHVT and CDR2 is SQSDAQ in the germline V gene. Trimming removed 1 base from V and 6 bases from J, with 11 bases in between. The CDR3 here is CASSLGVRGDTQYF. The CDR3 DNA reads TGTGCCAGCAGCTTAGGCGTCCGAGGGGATACGCAGTATTTT.

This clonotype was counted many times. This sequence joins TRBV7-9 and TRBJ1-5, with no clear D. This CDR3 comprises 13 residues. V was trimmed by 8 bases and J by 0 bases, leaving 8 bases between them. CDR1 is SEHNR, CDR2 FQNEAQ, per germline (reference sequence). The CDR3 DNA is TGTGCCAGCTTCGGATATAGCAATCAGCCCCAGCATTTT. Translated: CASFGYSNQPQHF.

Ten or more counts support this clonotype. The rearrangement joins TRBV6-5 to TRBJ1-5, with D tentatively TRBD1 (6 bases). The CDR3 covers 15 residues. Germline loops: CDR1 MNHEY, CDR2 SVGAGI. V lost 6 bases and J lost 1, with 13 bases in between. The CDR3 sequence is CASSKDRLSNQPQHF. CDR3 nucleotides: TGTGCCAGCAGCAAAGACAGGTTGAGCAATCAGCCCCAGCATTTT.

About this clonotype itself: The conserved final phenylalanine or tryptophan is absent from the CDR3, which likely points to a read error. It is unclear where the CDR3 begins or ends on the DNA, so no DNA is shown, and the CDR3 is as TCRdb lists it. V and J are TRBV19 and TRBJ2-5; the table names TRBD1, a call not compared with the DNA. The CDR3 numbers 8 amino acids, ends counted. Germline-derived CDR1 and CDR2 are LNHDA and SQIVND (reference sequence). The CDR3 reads CASSPPTD.

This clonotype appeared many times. CDR3 coding DNA: TGTGCCAGCAGTGAGATGACAGCCTATAATGAAAAACTGTTTTTT. It yields the protein CASSEMTAYNEKLFF. V gene TRBV25-1 combines with J gene TRBJ1-4; tentative D call: TRBD1 (5 bases). The germline CDR1 and CDR2 sequences are MGHDK and SYGVNS. The CDR3 is made up of 15 amino acids. Trimming stripped 3 bases from V and 4 bases from J, with 12 bases between.

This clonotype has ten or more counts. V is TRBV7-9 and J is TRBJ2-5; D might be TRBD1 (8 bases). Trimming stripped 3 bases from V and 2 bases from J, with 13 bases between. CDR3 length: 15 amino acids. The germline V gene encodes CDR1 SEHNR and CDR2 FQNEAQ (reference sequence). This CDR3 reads CASSLGGTGQETQYF. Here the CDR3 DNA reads TGTGCCAGCAGCTTGGGAGGGACAGGACAAGAGACCCAGTACTTC.

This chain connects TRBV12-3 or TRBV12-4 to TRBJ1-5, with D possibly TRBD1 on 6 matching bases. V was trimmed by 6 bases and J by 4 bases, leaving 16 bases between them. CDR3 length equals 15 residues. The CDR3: CASSHSPDRNQPQHF. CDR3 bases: TGTGCCAGCAGCCACTCTCCAGACAGGAATCAGCCCCAGCATTTT.

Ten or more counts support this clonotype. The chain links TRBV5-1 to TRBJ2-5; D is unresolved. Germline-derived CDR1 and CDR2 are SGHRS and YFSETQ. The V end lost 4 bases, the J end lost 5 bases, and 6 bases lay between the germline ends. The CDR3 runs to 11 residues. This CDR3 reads CASSTLETQYF. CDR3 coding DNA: TGCGCCAGCAGCACCCTCGAGACCCAGTACTTC.

The CDR3 reads CAISESGQGVGKLFF. The CDR3 coding sequence is TGTGCCATCAGTGAGTCGGGACAGGGGGTTGGAAAACTGTTTTTT. This rearrangement joins TRBV10-3 to TRBJ1-4; 11 bases match TRBD1. CDR3 length: 15 residues. V shed 0 bases and J 10 bases; nucleotides not matched to a gene: 4. From germline, CDR1 is ENHRY and CDR2 SYGVKD.

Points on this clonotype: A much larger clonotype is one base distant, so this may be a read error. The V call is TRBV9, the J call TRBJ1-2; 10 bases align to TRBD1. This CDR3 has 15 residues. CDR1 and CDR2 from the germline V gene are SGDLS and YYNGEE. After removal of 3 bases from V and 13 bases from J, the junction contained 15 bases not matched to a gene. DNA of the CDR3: TGTGCCAGCAGCGCCGGGACAGGGGTCGATTTGCGCTCCACCTTC. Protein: CASSAGTGVDLRSTF.

CDR3 nucleotides: TGTGCCAGCAGGCTCGGGGGCCGTGACCAAGAGACCCAGTACTTC. It translates to CASRLGGRDQETQYF. The rearrangement uses TRBV10-3 and TRBJ2-5, with D perhaps assigned TRBD1 or TRBD2 (6 bases each). The CDR3 is 15 amino acids. Trimming took off 10 bases at V and 0 bases at J, with 18 bases between the two ends. CDR1 is ENHRY, CDR2 SYGVKD, per germline.